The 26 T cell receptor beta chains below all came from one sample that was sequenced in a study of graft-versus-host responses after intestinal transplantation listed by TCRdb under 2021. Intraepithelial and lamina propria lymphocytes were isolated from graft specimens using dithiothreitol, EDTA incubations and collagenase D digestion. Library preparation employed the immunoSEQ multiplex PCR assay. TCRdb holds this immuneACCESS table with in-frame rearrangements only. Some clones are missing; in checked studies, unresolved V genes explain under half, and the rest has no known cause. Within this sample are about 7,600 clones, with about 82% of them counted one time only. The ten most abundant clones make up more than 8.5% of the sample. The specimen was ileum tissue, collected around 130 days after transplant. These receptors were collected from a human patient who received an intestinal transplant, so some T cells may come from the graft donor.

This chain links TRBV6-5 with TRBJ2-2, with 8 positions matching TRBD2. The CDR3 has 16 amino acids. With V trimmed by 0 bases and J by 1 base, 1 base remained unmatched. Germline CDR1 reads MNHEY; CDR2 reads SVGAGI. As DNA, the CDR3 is TGTGCCAGCAGTTACTCGGGACTAGGGAACACCGGGGAGCTGTTTTTT. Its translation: CASSYSGLGNTGELFF.

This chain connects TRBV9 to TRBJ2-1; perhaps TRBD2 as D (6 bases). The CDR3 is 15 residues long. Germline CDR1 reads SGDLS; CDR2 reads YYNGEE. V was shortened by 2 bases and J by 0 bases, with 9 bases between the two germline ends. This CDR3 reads CASSVSGASYNEQFF. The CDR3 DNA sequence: TGTGCCAGCAGCGTTAGCGGAGCCTCCTACAATGAGCAGTTCTTC.

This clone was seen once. The CDR3 DNA follows: TGCGCCAGCAGCTTGGCACAGACGTCCTACGAGCAGTACTTC. Amino acid sequence: CASSLAQTSYEQYF. The chain combines TRBV5-1 with TRBJ2-5; D is uncertain. With the DNA end fitting TRBJ2-7 better, the J assignment may be wrong. Germline CDR1 SGHRS, CDR2 YFSETQ. This CDR3 contains 14 residues.

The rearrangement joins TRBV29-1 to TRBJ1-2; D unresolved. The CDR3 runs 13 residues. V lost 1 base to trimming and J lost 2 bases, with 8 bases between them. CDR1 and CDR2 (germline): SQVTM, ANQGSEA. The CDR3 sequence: CSVEAQANYGYTF. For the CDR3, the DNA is TGCAGCGTTGAAGCCCAAGCGAACTATGGCTACACCTTC.

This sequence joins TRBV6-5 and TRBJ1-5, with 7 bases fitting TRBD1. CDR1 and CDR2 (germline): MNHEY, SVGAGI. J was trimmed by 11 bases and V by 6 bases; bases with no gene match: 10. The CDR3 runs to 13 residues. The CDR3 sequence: CASRDRYLEAQHF. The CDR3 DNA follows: TGTGCCAGCAGGGACAGGTACCTTGAGGCCCAGCATTTT.

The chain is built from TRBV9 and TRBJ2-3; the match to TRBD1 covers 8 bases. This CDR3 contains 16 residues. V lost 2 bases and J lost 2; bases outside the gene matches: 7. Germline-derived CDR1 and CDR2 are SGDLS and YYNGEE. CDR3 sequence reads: CASSVSGGRTTDTQYF. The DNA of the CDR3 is TGTGCCAGCAGCGTTTCAGGGGGCCGTACCACAGATACGCAGTATTTT.

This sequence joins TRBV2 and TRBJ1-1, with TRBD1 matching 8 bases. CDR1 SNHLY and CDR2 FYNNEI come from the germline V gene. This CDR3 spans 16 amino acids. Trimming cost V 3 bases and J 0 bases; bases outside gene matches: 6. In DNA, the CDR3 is TGTGCCAGCAGTGATGGACAGGGCTTTATGAACACTGAAGCTTTCTTT. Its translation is CASSDGQGFMNTEAFF.

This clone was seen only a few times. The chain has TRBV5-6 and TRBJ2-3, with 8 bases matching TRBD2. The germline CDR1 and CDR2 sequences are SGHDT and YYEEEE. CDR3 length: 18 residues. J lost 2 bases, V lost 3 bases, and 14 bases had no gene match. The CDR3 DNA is TGTGCCAGCAGCTCCTCGGGGGGGCGGGACCGCGTCACAGATACGCAGTATTTT. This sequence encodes CASSSSGGRDRVTDTQYF.

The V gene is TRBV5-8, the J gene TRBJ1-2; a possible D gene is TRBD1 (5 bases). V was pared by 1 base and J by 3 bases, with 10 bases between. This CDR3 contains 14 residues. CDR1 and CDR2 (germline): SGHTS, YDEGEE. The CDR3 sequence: CASSLISGDYGYTF. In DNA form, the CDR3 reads TGTGCCAGCAGCTTGATTTCGGGGGACTATGGCTACACCTTC.

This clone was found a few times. The CDR3 DNA reads as TGTGCCACCAGCAGAGACCGGACAGGTTCCTACGAGCAGTACTTC. The encoded protein is CATSRDRTGSYEQYF. V gene TRBV15 combines with J gene TRBJ2-7; the match to TRBD1 covers 7 bases. Germline V CDR1 and CDR2: LNHNV, YYDKDF (reference sequence). The CDR3 length is 15 residues. The J segment lost 1 base and the V segment lost 0 bases, leaving 3 bases of the junction unmatched.

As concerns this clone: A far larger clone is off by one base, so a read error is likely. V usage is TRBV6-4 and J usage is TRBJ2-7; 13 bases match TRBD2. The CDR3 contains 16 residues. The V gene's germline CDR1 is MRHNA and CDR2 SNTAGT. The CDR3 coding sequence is TGTGCCAGCAGTGCTGGGGGACTAGCGGGAACCTACAAGCAGTACTTC. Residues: CASSAGGLAGTYKQYF.

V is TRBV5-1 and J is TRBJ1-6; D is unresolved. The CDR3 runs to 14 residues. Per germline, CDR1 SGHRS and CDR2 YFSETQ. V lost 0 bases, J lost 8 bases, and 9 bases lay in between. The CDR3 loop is CASSLGQAYSPLHF. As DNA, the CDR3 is TGCGCCAGCAGCTTGGGGCAGGCCTATTCACCCCTCCACTTT.

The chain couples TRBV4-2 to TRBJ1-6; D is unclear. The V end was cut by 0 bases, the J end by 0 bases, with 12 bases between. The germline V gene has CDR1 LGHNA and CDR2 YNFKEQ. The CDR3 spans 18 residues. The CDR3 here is CASSQDIGKSSYNSPLHF. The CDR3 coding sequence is TGTGCCAGCAGCCAAGATATCGGCAAAAGCTCCTATAATTCACCCCTCCACTTT.

The CDR3 loop reads CASKTGGSGANVLTF. CDR3 nucleotides: TGCGCCAGCAAGACAGGGGGCTCAGGGGCCAACGTCCTGACTTTC. The chain joins TRBV10-2 to TRBJ2-6, with 10 bases that match TRBD1. The junction had 4 bases not matched to a gene; V was cut back by 7 bases and J by 4 bases. The CDR3 is 15 amino acids. Germline V lookup: CDR1 WSHSY, CDR2 SAAADI.

The CDR3 coding sequence is TGTGCCAGCTCACCATCTCAGGAGCATGGCTACACCTTC. The encoded protein is CASSPSQEHGYTF. The chain uses TRBV18 and TRBJ1-2; D unclear. CDR1 is KGHSH and CDR2 is LQKENI in the germline V gene. This CDR3 region has 13 residues. V was pared by 2 bases and J by 6 bases, with 10 bases between. Full variable domain (outside the CDR3, taken from reference TRBV18 and TRBJ1-2): NAGVMQNPRHLVRRRGQEARLRCSPMKGHSHVYWYRQLPEEGLKFMVYLQKENIIDESGMPKERFSAEFPKEGPSILRIQQVVRGDSAAYFCASSPSQEHGYTFGSGTRLTVV.

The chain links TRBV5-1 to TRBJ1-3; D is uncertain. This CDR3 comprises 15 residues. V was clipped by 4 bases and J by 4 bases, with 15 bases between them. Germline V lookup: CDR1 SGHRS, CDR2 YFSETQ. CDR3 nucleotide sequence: TGCGCCAGCAGCACGGAGGGTGTTAGAGGAAACACCATATATTTT. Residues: CASSTEGVRGNTIYF.

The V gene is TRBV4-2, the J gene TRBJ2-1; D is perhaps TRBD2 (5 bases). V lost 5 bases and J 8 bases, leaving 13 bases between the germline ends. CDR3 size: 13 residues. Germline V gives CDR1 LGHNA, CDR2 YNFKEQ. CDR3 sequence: CASSATSIDEQFF. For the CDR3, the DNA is TGTGCCAGCAGCGCTACTAGTATCGATGAGCAGTTCTTC.

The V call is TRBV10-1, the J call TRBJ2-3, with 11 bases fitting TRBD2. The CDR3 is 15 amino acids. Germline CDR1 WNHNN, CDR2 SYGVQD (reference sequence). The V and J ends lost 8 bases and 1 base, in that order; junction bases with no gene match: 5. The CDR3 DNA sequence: TGCGCCAGCGGAACGGGACTAGCGGGCACAGATACGCAGTATTTT. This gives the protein CASGTGLAGTDTQYF.

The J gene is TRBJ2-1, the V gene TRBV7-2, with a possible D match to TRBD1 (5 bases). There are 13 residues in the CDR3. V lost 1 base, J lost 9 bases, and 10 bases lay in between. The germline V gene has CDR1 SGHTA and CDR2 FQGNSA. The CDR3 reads CASSLDRPSEQFF. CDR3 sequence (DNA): TGTGCCAGCAGCTTAGACAGGCCAAGTGAGCAGTTCTTC.

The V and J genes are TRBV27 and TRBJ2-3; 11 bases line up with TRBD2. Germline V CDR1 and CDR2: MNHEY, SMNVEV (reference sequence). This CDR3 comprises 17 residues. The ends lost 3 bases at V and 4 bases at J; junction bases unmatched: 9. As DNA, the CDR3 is TGTGCCAGCAGTTTCGGTTTAGCGGGAGGGTATGCAGATACGCAGTATTTT. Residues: CASSFGLAGGYADTQYF.

CDR3 loop: CASSRSTGYEQYF. The CDR3 DNA is TGTGCCAGCAGCAGATCAACAGGGTACGAGCAGTACTTC. The chain combines TRBV9 with TRBJ2-7; tentative D call: TRBD1 (6 bases). The CDR3 loop spans 13 amino acids. CDR1 and CDR2 from the germline V gene are SGDLS and YYNGEE. Trimming stripped 4 bases from V and 4 bases from J, with 12 bases between.

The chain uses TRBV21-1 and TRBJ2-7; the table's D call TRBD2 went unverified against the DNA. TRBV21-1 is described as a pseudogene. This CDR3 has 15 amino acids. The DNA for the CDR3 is TGTGCCAGCACCAAGACTAGCGGGAGTGGGTACGAGCAGTACTTC. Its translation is CASTKTSGSGYEQYF.

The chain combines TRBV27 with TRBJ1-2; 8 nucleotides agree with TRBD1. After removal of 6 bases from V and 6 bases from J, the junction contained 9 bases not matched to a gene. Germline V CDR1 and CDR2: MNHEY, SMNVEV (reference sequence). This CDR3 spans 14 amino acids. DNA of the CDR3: TGTGCCAGCAGCCTACAGGGGGGCTCCGATGGCTACACCTTC. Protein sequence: CASSLQGGSDGYTF.

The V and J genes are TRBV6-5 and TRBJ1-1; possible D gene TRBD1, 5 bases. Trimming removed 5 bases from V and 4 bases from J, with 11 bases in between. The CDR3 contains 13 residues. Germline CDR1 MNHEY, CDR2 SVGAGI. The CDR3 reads CASSESGLTEAFF. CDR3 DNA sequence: TGTGCCAGCAGTGAATCAGGGCTCACTGAAGCTTTCTTT.

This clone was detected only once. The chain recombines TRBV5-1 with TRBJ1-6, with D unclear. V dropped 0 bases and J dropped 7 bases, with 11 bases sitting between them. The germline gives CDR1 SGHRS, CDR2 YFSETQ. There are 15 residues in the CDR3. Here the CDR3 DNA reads TGCGCCAGCAGCTTGGACGGGGAGAGGAATTCACCCCTCCACTTT. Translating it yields CASSLDGERNSPLHF.

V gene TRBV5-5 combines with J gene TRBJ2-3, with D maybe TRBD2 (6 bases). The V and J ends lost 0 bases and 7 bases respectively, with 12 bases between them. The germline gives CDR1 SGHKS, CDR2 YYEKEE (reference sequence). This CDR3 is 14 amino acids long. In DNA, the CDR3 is TGTGCCAGCAGCTTGGGAGCGGAGGGTCATACGCAGTATTTT. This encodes CASSLGAEGHTQYF.